There are many counts of the clone carrying this T cell receptor beta chain. The antigen is unknown. This sample is drawn from a study of T cells after yellow fever vaccination. Study findings and constraints: In post-booster samples, most primary-vaccination clones reappeared (about 96% CD4, nearly 90% CD8). FACS-sorted repertoires might harbor abundant contaminating clonotypes from the bulk population. Overlap between CD4 and CD8 compartments was detected for a small share of clonotypes.

Germline V gene data show CDR1 as SNHLY and CDR2 as FYNNEI. The V and J ends lost 2 bases and 2 bases respectively, with 12 bases between them. The CDR3 has 15 amino acids. One entry per CDR3 protein, called by TCRdb with MiXCR from the 5' RACE reads. The table has 170,000 or so distinct CDR3 sequences, approximately 6.2% seen once. Sequenced material: CD4+ T cells sorted from PBMCs, taken on the day of the first yellow fever vaccination. This sequence joins TRBV2 and TRBJ2-5; D unclear. This clonotype originated in a man younger than 35 who received the YFV17D yellow fever vaccine. CDR3 in DNA: TGTGCCAGCAGTGAAACCTACCAGAAACAAGAGACCCAGTACTTC. It specifies CASSETYQKQETQYF.